The 30 T cell receptor beta chains below come from one sample, sequenced in a study of blood T cell repertoires in COVID-19. Sequenced by immunoSEQ multiplex PCR; TCRdb stores in-frame clones only, minus some. The sample contains 540,000 or so clones, around nine tenths of which appear only once. The material sequenced was peripheral blood. The receptors originated from a woman in her 50s with COVID-19, enrolled during active disease.

The chain combines TRBV6-5 with TRBJ1-4; D unclear. The V gene lost 5 bases and the J gene lost 8 bases, with 12 bases spanning the gap. Germline CDR1 MNHEY, CDR2 SVGAGI. The CDR3 spans 13 residues. The chain's CDR3 is CASSKVSREKLFF. DNA of the CDR3: TGTGCCAGCAGTAAGGTCTCGAGGGAAAAACTGTTTTTT.

The V and J genes are TRBV5-8 and TRBJ1-4; no clear D gene. The CDR3 has 17 amino acids. Germline CDR1 SGHTS, CDR2 YDEGEE. The V end was cut by 6 bases, the J end by 0 bases, with 18 bases between. The CDR3 region has the DNA TGTGCCAGCAACCCGGGAGGGCAGGACCCAACTAATGAAAAACTGTTTTTT. It is translated as CASNPGGQDPTNEKLFF. Full variable domain (rest looked up from reference TRBV5-8 and TRBJ1-4): EAGVTQSPTHLIKTRGQQATLRCSPISGHTSVYWYQQALGLGLQFLLWYDEGEERNRGNFPPRFSGRQFPNYSSELNVNALELEDSALYLCASNPGGQDPTNEKLFFGSGTQLSVL.

This chain uses TRBV24-1 with TRBJ2-5; 7 bases align to TRBD1. Germline CDR1 reads KGHDR; CDR2 reads SFDVKD. V dropped 4 bases and J dropped 2; count of bases not matched to a gene: 3. This CDR3 comprises 14 residues. In DNA, the CDR3 is TGTGCCACCAGTGAGAGGGGGCCTCAAGAGACCCAGTACTTC. The encoded protein is CATSERGPQETQYF.

In nucleotides, the CDR3 is TGTGCCCGGGATGGCCCTGGAAACACCATATATTTT. Amino acid sequence: CARDGPGNTIYF. The V call is TRBV27, the J call TRBJ1-3; D remains unclear. The CDR3 is 12 residues long. The germline V gene has CDR1 MNHEY and CDR2 SMNVEV (reference sequence). Deletions cut 11 bases from V and 2 bases from J, with 10 bases between.

The CDR3 bases are TGTGCCGCCGGCGGTGCACCCCTCCACTTT. This sequence encodes CAAGGAPLHF. The chain carries TRBV28 and TRBJ1-6, with D hard to call. Germline V gene data show CDR1 as MDHEN and CDR2 as SYDVKM. There are 10 residues in the CDR3. The V and J ends lost 11 bases and 11 bases respectively, with 10 bases between them.

V and J are TRBV18 and TRBJ1-1; TRBD1 agrees at 8 bases. With 4 bases clipped from V and 4 bases from J, the junction kept 5 bases outside the gene matches. The CDR3 length is 14 residues. Per germline, CDR1 KGHSH and CDR2 LQKENI. CDR3 protein: CASSLNTGGTEAFF. DNA for the CDR3: TGTGCCAGCTCACTTAATACAGGGGGCACTGAAGCTTTCTTT.

CDR3 protein: CASSIGTGGILNTEAFF. Here the CDR3 DNA reads TGCGCCAGCAGCATTGGGACAGGGGGAATACTGAACACTGAAGCTTTCTTT. The chain recombines TRBV5-1 with TRBJ1-1; 11 positions match TRBD1. After removal of 4 bases from V and 0 bases from J, the junction contained 8 bases not matched to a gene. From germline, CDR1 is SGHRS and CDR2 YFSETQ. The CDR3 runs 17 residues.

Worth noting for this clone: At the DNA level, this CDR3 is encoded by other sequences in the same sample as well. V and J are TRBV27 and TRBJ1-1; unclear D gene. This CDR3 spans 13 amino acids. CDR1 is MNHEY and CDR2 is SMNVEV in the germline V gene (reference sequence). V was trimmed by 5 bases and J by 1 base, leaving 8 bases between them. DNA of the CDR3: TGTGCCAGCAGTCTGTTGGCGAACACTGAAGCTTTCTTT. Its protein product is CASSLLANTEAFF.

The V gene is TRBV5-1, the J gene TRBJ2-7; 8 positions agree with TRBD1. J lost 2 bases, V lost 4 bases, and 8 bases had no gene match. Germline V gene sequence: CDR1 SGHRS, CDR2 YFSETQ. CDR3 length: 15 residues. The CDR3 bases are TGCGCCAGCAGCCCCCAGGGGGCCAGTACCTACGAGCAGTACTTC. Residues: CASSPQGASTYEQYF. Together with reference TRBV5-1 and TRBJ2-7, the CDR3 gives the full variable domain: KAGVTQTPRYLIKTRGQQVTLSCSPISGHRSVSWYQQTPGQGLQFLFEYFSETQRNKGNFPGRFSGRQFSNSRSEMNVSTLELGDSALYLCASSPQGASTYEQYFGPGTRLTVT.

This clone appeared once. The chain carries TRBV5-1 and TRBJ2-2; a possible D gene is TRBD1 (5 bases). In germline, CDR1 is SGHRS, CDR2 YFSETQ. V lost 0 bases and J lost 12, with 15 bases in between. The CDR3 has 14 residues. The DNA for the CDR3 is TGCGCCAGCAGCTTGGAGGGCAGGGAAGTGAAGCTGTTTTTT. Protein sequence: CASSLEGREVKLFF.

This clone was picked up one time. This chain connects TRBV18 to TRBJ1-1, with 7 nucleotides matching TRBD1. CDR1 and CDR2 (germline): KGHSH, LQKENI. The CDR3 loop spans 16 amino acids. The V gene end was trimmed by 3 bases and the J gene end by 0 bases; junction bases not matched to a gene: 7. The CDR3 region has the DNA TGTGCCAGCTCACCGGATTGGACAGGTATGAACACTGAAGCTTTCTTT. This codes for CASSPDWTGMNTEAFF.

This sequence joins TRBV5-1 and TRBJ1-2; D uncertain. This CDR3 region has 15 residues. The germline CDR1 and CDR2 sequences are SGHRS and YFSETQ. The V and J ends lost 0 bases and 7 bases respectively, with 16 bases between them. The CDR3 DNA sequence: TGCGCCAGCAGCTTGGACGGCAGTTCAGGTTTTGGCTACACCTTC. This sequence encodes CASSLDGSSGFGYTF. Complete variable domain (other parts from reference TRBV5-1 and TRBJ1-2): KAGVTQTPRYLIKTRGQQVTLSCSPISGHRSVSWYQQTPGQGLQFLFEYFSETQRNKGNFPGRFSGRQFSNSRSEMNVSTLELGDSALYLCASSLDGSSGFGYTFGSGTRLTVV.

V usage is TRBV6-2 or TRBV6-3 and J usage is TRBJ1-2; D is perhaps TRBD1 (6 bases). From germline, CDR1 is MNHEY and CDR2 SVGEGT. This CDR3 contains 14 residues. Trimming pared 5 bases from V and 7 bases from J, leaving 17 bases between. CDR3: CASSIRGGASGYTF. CDR3 nucleotides: TGTGCCAGCAGTATAAGGGGGGGGGCCTCTGGCTACACCTTC.

This sequence joins TRBV24-1 and TRBJ2-3; 7 bases are a match to TRBD2. Germline loops: CDR1 KGHDR, CDR2 SFDVKD. Trimming took 4 bases from V and 2 from J; bases not matched to a gene: 8. The CDR3 contains 16 residues. The CDR3 reads CATSDPSGSTTDTQYF. The DNA for the CDR3 is TGTGCCACCAGTGACCCTAGCGGATCTACCACAGATACGCAGTATTTT.

This chain uses TRBV29-1 with TRBJ1-1; D possibly corresponds to TRBD1 (5 bases). Looked up from germline, CDR1 is SQVTM and CDR2 is ANQGSEA. The V end was cut by 4 bases, the J end by 1 base, with 7 bases between. The CDR3 spans 12 residues. The CDR3 sequence is CSVVQANTEAFF. The CDR3 DNA is TGCAGCGTTGTACAGGCGAACACTGAAGCTTTCTTT.

CDR3: CASSSQGSQPQHF. The CDR3 nucleotides read TGTGCCAGCAGCTCTCAGGGAAGTCAGCCCCAGCATTTT. The chain uses TRBV7-8 and TRBJ1-5, with D possibly matching TRBD1 (5 bases). V was cut by 4 bases and J by 6 bases, with 10 bases left in between. Germline values: CDR1 SGHVS, CDR2 FQNEAQ. The CDR3 has 13 amino acids.

This chain joins TRBV30 and TRBJ2-5, with a possible D match to TRBD1 (5 bases). CDR3 size: 12 residues. Trimming shortened V by 7 bases and J by 6 bases, and 15 bases separated the two germline ends. Germline V lookup: CDR1 GTSNPN, CDR2 SVGIG (reference sequence). In nucleotides, the CDR3 is TGTGCCTTTAACGGGCCAGGGAAGACCCAGTACTTC. Its translation: CAFNGPGKTQYF.

CDR3 nucleotides: TGTGCCAGTAGTAGGGACAGTATGAACACTGAAGCTTTCTTT. This translates into CASSRDSMNTEAFF. The chain recombines TRBV19 with TRBJ1-1, with 7 bases lining up with TRBD1. The CDR3 runs 14 residues. Per the germline V gene, CDR1 is LNHDA and CDR2 is SQIVND (reference sequence). J gave up 0 bases and V 4 bases, and 2 bases lay outside the gene matches.

The chain recombines TRBV5-1 with TRBJ2-7, with 12 bases fitting TRBD1. CDR1 and CDR2 from the germline V gene are SGHRS and YFSETQ. The V and J ends lost 4 bases and 6 bases, in that order; junction bases with no gene match: 5. CDR3 length: 14 residues. The CDR3 loop reads CASSPGTGGAEQYF. Written as DNA, the CDR3 is TGCGCCAGCAGCCCCGGGACAGGGGGCGCCGAGCAGTACTTC.

The chain employs TRBV19 and TRBJ1-1; 8 bases align to TRBD1. With V trimmed by 8 bases and J by 2 bases, 10 bases remained unmatched. Germline-derived CDR1 and CDR2 are LNHDA and SQIVND (reference sequence). The CDR3 runs 15 residues. The CDR3: CASYPTGTGNTEAFF. The CDR3 DNA is TGTGCCAGTTATCCAACCGGGACAGGTAACACTGAAGCTTTCTTT. Full variable domain (rest looked up from reference TRBV19 and TRBJ1-1): DGGITQSPKYLFRKEGQNVTLSCEQNLNHDAMYWYRQDPGQGLRLIYYSQIVNDFQKGDIAEGYSVSREKKESFPLTVTSAQKNPTAFYLCASYPTGTGNTEAFFGQGTRLTVV.

The gene calls are TRBV6-4 and TRBJ1-2; D might be TRBD1 (6 bases). CDR3 length: 14 residues. Germline V gene data show CDR1 as MRHNA and CDR2 as SNTAGT. V was trimmed by 3 bases and J by 7 bases, leaving 15 bases between them. The CDR3 DNA reads as TGTGCCAGCAGTGAGGAAACAGGGATAGGTGGCTACACCTTC. It is translated as CASSEETGIGGYTF.

The chain has TRBV29-1 and TRBJ1-1; 8 nucleotides align to TRBD1. The CDR3 runs 15 residues. Trimming took 4 bases from V and 8 from J; bases not matched to a gene: 15. The V gene's germline CDR1 is SQVTM and CDR2 ANQGSEA. CDR3 residues: CSVGYLTGEGWEAFF. CDR3 coding DNA: TGCAGCGTTGGATATCTGACAGGGGAGGGGTGGGAAGCTTTCTTT.

The rearrangement uses TRBV19 and TRBJ2-7; a possible D gene is TRBD1 (6 bases). CDR1 is LNHDA and CDR2 is SQIVND in the germline V gene (reference sequence). Deletions cut 3 bases from V and 2 bases from J, with 11 bases between. The CDR3 has 14 amino acids. CDR3 amino acids: CASSISGATYEQYF. The DNA for the CDR3 is TGTGCCAGTAGTATCTCAGGGGCCACCTACGAGCAGTACTTC.

This clone was counted a few times. This chain uses TRBV27 with TRBJ1-1; no reliable D call. Germline-derived CDR1 and CDR2 are MNHEY and SMNVEV (reference sequence). Trimming cost V 6 bases and J 5 bases, with 16 bases left between them. The CDR3 has 14 amino acids. CDR3 residues: CASSSPGRGTEAFF. The DNA for the CDR3 is TGTGCCAGCAGCTCCCCCGGGAGAGGAACTGAAGCTTTCTTT.

V and J are TRBV9 and TRBJ2-3; 7 positions match TRBD2. The CDR3 has 18 residues. Germline-derived CDR1 and CDR2 are SGDLS and YYNGEE. V was clipped by 4 bases and J by 5 bases; unmatched bases: 19. In nucleotides, the CDR3 is TGTGCCAGCAGCCCATCGACAAGGACTAGGGCCCTAATAGATACGCAGTATTTT. This encodes CASSPSTRTRALIDTQYF. The whole variable domain, filled in from reference TRBV9 and TRBJ2-3, reads DSGVTQTPKHLITATGQRVTLRCSPRSGDLSVYWYQQSLDQGLQFLIQYYNGEERAKGNILERFSAQQFPDLHSELNLSSLELGDSALYFCASSPSTRTRALIDTQYFGPGTRLTVL.

J is TRBJ1-5 and V is TRBV2, with D maybe TRBD1 (6 bases). The V end was cut by 6 bases, the J end by 0 bases, with 12 bases between. Germline V gives CDR1 SNHLY, CDR2 FYNNEI. CDR3 size: 15 residues. The CDR3 reads CASRALDSSNQPQHF. In nucleotides, the CDR3 is TGTGCCAGCAGGGCGCTGGACAGTAGCAATCAGCCCCAGCATTTT.

The V gene is TRBV7-8, the J gene TRBJ2-6; 7 nucleotides agree with TRBD1. Germline V gene lookup returns CDR1 SGHVS and CDR2 FQNEAQ. The CDR3 consists of 18 residues. With V trimmed by 2 bases and J by 0 bases, 7 bases remained unmatched. The DNA of the CDR3 is TGTGCCAGCAGCTTAAGGTGGAGGACAGGCTCTGGGGCCAACGTCCTGACTTTC. Amino acids: CASSLRWRTGSGANVLTF.

This chain connects TRBV6-2 or TRBV6-3 to TRBJ1-5; 8 positions agree with TRBD1. CDR1 is MNHEY, CDR2 SVGEGT, per germline. The CDR3 is 17 amino acids. J was trimmed by 4 bases and V by 6 bases; bases with no gene match: 14. CDR3: CASSYNRDRGWNQPQHF. The CDR3 region has the DNA TGTGCCAGCAGCTATAATCGTGACAGGGGCTGGAATCAGCCCCAGCATTTT.

The CDR3 is CASTLDRGADEQYF. In DNA, the CDR3 is TGTGCCAGCACCCTAGACAGGGGAGCCGACGAGCAGTACTTC. The chain links TRBV6-5 to TRBJ2-7; 8 bases are a match to TRBD1. Trimming took 7 bases from V and 5 from J; bases not matched to a gene: 10. The CDR3 totals 14 residues. The germline V gene has CDR1 MNHEY and CDR2 SVGAGI.

The gene calls are TRBV5-1 and TRBJ2-3, with 7 bases lining up with TRBD2. V trimming: 3 bases; J trimming: 2 bases; junction bases outside the gene matches: 6. In germline, CDR1 is SGHRS, CDR2 YFSETQ. This CDR3 contains 15 residues. The DNA of the CDR3 is TGCGCCAGCAGCTCCCAGCGGGACCTCACAGATACGCAGTATTTT. Amino acid sequence: CASSSQRDLTDTQYF.